This T cell receptor (beta chain) comes out of a study of blood T cells in healthy people across ages (dated by TCRdb to 2014 to 2015). Concerning the study at large: Template switching captured roughly one uniquely barcoded TCR beta cDNA molecule per two T cells in model experiments. The donors were split into four age groups: young (average around 15 years), middle-aged (roughly 42), aged (more than 60) and long-lived (more than 80). Donors of different ages were randomly distributed across sequencing lanes to avoid experimental bias. Using the same blood draw, the study looked at two additional independent replicas of 1 million unique cDNA reads for two donors, one aged 18 to 30 and the other aged 80 or older. Age-related changes in TCR beta repertoire diversity were measured in the study by deep sequencing normalized with unique cDNA molecular identifiers.

What the research found in general, with its limitations: The percentage of naive T cells measured by flow cytometry correlated strongly with observed TCR beta diversity. Compared with the aged group, the long-lived group had more naive CD4+ T cells, fewer expanded clones and increased TCR diversity, suggesting age selection. As age increased, observed TCR beta diversity per million T cells dropped in a roughly linear way, and a significant reduction was already evident by age roughly 36. The CMV infection status of donors was not known, potentially confounding age-related changes in expanded clonotypes. Because profiling used bulk unsorted PBMCs, naive and antigen-experienced compartments could not be compared conclusively. Total diversity estimates from one million sequenced T cells were considered lower bounds and underestimates.

The roughly 38 donors, aged roughly 6 to 90 years, were systemically healthy Caucasian individuals from Russia. Each donor gave ten milliliters of peripheral blood, drawn into EDTA-treated Vacutainer tubes. Ficoll-Paque density-gradient centrifugation was used to isolate PBMCs, with at least 7 million per sample. Total RNA, at least 6 micrograms per sample, was extracted from PBMCs with Trizol reagent. The percentages of naive CD45RAhigh/CD27high T cells were determined by flow cytometry on a PBMC aliquot from every donor. Receptor libraries were prepared by 5' RACE. Sequenced on an Illumina HiSeq 2500. A second PCR of 7 to 11 cycles was run with a J-beta primer mix and a sample-barcoded 5' primer. A template-switch 5' adaptor carrying 12 random nucleotides introduced a unique molecular identifier onto each TCR beta cDNA molecule. Each sample yielded at least 2.5 million CDR3-containing paired-end reads. First-strand cDNA was synthesized from all RNA with the Mint cDNA synthesis kit, primed by a TRBC-specific oligonucleotide. After uracil-DNA glycosylase treatment, a first 18-cycle PCR used universal primers M1SS and BC2_uni_R on all cDNA. As for the authors' bioinformatics: For normalization, 1 million high-quality reads, each with a distinct molecular identifier, were randomly selected from each sample. Reads with shared molecular identifiers were discarded instead of being binned into consensus sequences. MiTCR, run with a Q25 quality threshold and the strictest error-elimination algorithm, handled CDR3 identification, clonotype clustering and error correction. A nonparametric unseen species model with Euler transformation was used to estimate lower-bound total TCR beta diversity. TCRdb reworked the public reads: Q25 trimming with fastp, MiXCR clone assembly, productive beta chains retained. Under each unique CDR3 protein, matching rows form one entry showing the most common genes and DNA. In this record, the V and J calls reflect TCRdb's handling and not the investigators' own analysis. Counted in this sample were 850,000 to 1,000,000 distinct CDR3 sequences; around 54% of them appeared once. In total, the top ten clones hold roughly 23% of the sample.

This clonotype was counted between two and nine times. Its specific antigen is unknown. Base qualities are missing; no much larger clone stands one base away. The sequence was collected from a woman aged 55-70 years in good health. The sequenced sample consisted of blood.

The DNA sequence is as follows: TGTGCCAGCAGTTATGGGACAGACAACTATGGCTACACCTTC. Its amino acids are CASSYGTDNYGYTF. The chain is encoded by TRBV6-6 joined to TRBJ1-2, and 7 junction bases match TRBD1. CDR1 and CDR2 were assigned from the germline V gene (reference sequence) as MNHNY and SVGAGI. V lost 3 bases and J lost 2 bases, and the count of bases not matched to a germline gene is 3. The CDR3 runs 14 amino acids, cysteine and phenylalanine included. The only DNA kept is the CDR3, 42 bases in frame from the first base.